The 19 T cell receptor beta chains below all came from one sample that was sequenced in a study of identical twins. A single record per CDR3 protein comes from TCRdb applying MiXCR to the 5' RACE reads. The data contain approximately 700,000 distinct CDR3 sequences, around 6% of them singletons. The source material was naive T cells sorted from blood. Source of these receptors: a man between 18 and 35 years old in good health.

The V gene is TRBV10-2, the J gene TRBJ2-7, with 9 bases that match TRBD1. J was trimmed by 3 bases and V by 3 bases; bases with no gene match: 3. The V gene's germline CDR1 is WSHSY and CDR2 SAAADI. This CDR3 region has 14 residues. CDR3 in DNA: TGCGCCAGCAGTGAAGGACAGGGGTTCTACGAGCAGTACTTC. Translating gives CASSEGQGFYEQYF.

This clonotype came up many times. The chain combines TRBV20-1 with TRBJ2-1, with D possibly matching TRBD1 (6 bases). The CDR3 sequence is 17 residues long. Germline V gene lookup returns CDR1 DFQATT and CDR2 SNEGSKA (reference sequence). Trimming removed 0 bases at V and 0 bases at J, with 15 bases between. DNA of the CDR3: TGCAGTGCTAGAGAGAGAACAGGGCCCAGCTCCTACAATGAGCAGTTCTTC. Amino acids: CSARERTGPSSYNEQFF.

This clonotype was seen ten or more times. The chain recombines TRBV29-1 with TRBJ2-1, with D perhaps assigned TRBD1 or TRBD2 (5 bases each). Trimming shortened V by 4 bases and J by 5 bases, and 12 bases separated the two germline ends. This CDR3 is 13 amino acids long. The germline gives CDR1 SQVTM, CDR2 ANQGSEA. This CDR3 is CSVVGTRDNEQFF. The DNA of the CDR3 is TGCAGCGTTGTAGGGACGAGAGACAATGAGCAGTTCTTC.

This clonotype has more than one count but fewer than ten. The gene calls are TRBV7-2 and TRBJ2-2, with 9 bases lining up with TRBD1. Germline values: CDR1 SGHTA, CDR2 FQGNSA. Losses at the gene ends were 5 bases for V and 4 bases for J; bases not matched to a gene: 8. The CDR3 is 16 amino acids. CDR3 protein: CASSGPGQGFTGELFF. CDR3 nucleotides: TGTGCCAGCAGCGGACCGGGACAGGGTTTCACCGGGGAGCTGTTTTTT. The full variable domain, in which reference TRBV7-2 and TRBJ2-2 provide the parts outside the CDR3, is GAGVSQSPSNKVTEKGKDVELRCDPISGHTALYWYRQSLGQGLEFLIYFQGNSAPDKSGLPSDRFSAERTGGSVSTLTIQRTQQEDSAVYLCASSGPGQGFTGELFFGEGSRLTVL.

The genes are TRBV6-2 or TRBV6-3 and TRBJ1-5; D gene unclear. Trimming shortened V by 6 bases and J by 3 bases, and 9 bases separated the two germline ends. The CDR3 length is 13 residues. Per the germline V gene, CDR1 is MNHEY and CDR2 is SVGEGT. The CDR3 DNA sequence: TGTGCCAGCAGATACCTCCCCAATCAGCCCCAGCATTTT. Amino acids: CASRYLPNQPQHF.

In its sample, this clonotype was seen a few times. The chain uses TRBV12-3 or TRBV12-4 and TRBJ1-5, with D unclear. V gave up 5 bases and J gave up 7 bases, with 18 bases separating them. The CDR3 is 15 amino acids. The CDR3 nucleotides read TGTGCCAGCAGTCGATCTCCTCTACTAACGCAGCCCCAGCATTTT. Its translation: CASSRSPLLTQPQHF.

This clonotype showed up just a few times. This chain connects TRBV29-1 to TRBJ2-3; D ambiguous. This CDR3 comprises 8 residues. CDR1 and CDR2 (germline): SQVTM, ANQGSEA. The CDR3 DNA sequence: TGCTTCGCAGATACGCAGTATTTT. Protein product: CFADTQYF.

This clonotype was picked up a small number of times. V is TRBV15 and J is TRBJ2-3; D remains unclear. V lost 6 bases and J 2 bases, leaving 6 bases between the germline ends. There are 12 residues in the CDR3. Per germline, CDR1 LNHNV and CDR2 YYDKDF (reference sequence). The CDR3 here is CATRNPTDTQYF. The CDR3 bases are TGTGCCACCAGGAACCCCACAGATACGCAGTATTTT. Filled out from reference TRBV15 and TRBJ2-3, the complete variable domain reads DAMVIQNPRYQVTQFGKPVTLSCSQTLNHNVMYWYQQKSSQAPKLLFHYYDKDFNNEADTPDNFQSRRPNTSFCFLDIRSPGLGDTAMYLCATRNPTDTQYFGPGTRLTVL.

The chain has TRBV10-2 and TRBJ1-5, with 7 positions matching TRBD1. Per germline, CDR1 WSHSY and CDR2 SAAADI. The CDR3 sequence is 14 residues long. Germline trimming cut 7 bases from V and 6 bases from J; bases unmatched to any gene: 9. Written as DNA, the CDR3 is TGCGCCAGCACCGAGGGGAGGGGGCTTCAGCCCCAGCATTTT. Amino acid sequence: CASTEGRGLQPQHF.

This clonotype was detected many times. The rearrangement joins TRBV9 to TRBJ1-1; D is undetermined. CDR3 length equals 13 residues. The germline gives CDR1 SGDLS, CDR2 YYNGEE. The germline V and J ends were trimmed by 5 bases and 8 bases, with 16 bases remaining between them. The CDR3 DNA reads TGTGCCAGCAGTAATTACCAATGGGGAGAAGCTTTCTTT. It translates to CASSNYQWGEAFF. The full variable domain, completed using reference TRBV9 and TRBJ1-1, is DSGVTQTPKHLITATGQRVTLRCSPRSGDLSVYWYQQSLDQGLQFLIQYYNGEERAKGNILERFSAQQFPDLHSELNLSSLELGDSALYFCASSNYQWGEAFFGQGTRLTVV.

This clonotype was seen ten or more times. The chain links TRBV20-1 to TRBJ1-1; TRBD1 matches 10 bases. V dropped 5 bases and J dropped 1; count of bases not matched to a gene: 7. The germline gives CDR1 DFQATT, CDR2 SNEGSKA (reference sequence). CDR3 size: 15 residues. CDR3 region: CSADGRQGANTEAFF. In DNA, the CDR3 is TGCAGTGCTGACGGTCGACAGGGGGCGAACACTGAAGCTTTCTTT.

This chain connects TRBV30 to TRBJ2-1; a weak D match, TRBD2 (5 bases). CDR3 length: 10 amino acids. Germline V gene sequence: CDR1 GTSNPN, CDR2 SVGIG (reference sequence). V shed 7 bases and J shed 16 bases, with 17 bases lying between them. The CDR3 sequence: CASWTGAIFF. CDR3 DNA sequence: TGTGCCTCCTGGACTGGAGCCATCTTCTTC.

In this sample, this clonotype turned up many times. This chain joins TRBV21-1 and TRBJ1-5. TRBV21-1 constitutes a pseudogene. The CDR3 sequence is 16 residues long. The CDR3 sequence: CASSKGQAHSNQPQHF. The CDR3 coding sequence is TGTGCCAGCAGCAAGGGACAAGCACATAGCAATCAGCCCCAGCATTTT.

The CDR3 loop reads CASRPTEMNTEAFF. CDR3 DNA: TGCGCCAGCAGGCCGACGGAGATGAACACTGAAGCTTTCTTT. The V call is TRBV5-1, the J call TRBJ1-1; D is uncertain. The CDR3 runs to 14 residues. Trimming removed 5 bases at V and 0 bases at J, with 11 bases between. Germline assignment: CDR1 SGHRS and CDR2 YFSETQ.

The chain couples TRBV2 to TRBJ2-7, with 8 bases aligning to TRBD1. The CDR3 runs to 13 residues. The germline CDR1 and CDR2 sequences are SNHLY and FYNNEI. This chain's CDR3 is CVSSGTGSYEQYV. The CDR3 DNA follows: TGTGTCAGCAGTGGGACAGGATCCTACGAGCAGTACGTC.

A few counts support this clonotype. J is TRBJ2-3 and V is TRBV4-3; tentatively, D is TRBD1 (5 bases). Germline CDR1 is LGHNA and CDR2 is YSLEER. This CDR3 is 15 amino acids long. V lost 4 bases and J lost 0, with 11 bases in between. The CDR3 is CASSRLGASTDTQYF. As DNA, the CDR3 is TGCGCCAGCAGCCGTCTAGGGGCTAGCACAGATACGCAGTATTTT.

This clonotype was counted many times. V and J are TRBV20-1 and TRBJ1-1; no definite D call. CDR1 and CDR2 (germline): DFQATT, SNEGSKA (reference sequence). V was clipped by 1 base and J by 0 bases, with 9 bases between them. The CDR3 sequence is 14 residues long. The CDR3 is CSARVSSMNTEAFF. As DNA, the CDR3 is TGCAGTGCTAGAGTCAGCTCAATGAACACTGAAGCTTTCTTT.

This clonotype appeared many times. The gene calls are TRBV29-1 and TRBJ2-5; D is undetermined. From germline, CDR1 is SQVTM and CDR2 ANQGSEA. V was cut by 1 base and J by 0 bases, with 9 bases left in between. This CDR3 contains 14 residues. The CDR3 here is CSVEGPQYQETQYF. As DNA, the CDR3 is TGCAGCGTTGAAGGACCGCAGTACCAAGAGACCCAGTACTTC.

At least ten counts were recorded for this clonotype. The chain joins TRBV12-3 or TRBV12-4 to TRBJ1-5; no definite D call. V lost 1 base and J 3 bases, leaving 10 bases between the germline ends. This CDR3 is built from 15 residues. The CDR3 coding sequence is TGTGCCAGCAGTTTAGGGGGAGGGAACAATCAGCCCCAGCATTTT. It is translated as CASSLGGGNNQPQHF.